The 21 T cell receptor beta chains reported below all come from one sample, sequenced in a study of T cell repertoires in ileal Crohn's disease. Profiling relied on immunoSEQ multiplex PCR, and the TCRdb table lists in-frame clones only, not all of them. Of a few thousand clones detected, around three quarters appear once; the ten largest clones hold about 22%. The sequencing sample was made of ileal tissue. Source of these receptors: an adult with Crohn's disease.

V usage is TRBV2 and J usage is TRBJ1-1, with D perhaps matching TRBD1 (6 bases). Trimming took 2 bases from V and 4 from J, leaving 17 bases between them. The CDR3 covers 16 residues. The V gene's germline CDR1 is SNHLY and CDR2 FYNNEI. CDR3 sequence: CASSERGGEGGTEAFF. Here the CDR3 DNA reads TGTGCCAGCAGTGAAAGGGGGGGGGAAGGCGGCACTGAAGCTTTCTTT. Based on the CDR3 plus reference TRBV2 and TRBJ1-1, the full variable domain is EPEVTQTPSHQVTQMGQEVILRCVPISNHLYFYWYRQILGQKVEFLVSFYNNEISEKSEIFDDQFSVERPDGSNFTLKIRSTKLEDSAMYFCASSERGGEGGTEAFFGQGTRLTVV.

As regards this clone: The same CDR3 also results from other DNA sequences found in this sample. This chain links TRBV7-6 with TRBJ1-1; no reliable D call. Trimming removed 0 bases at V and 8 bases at J, with 13 bases between. CDR1 is SGHVS, CDR2 FNYEAQ, per germline. CDR3 length: 14 amino acids. CDR3 DNA: TGTGCCAGCAGCTTAGCAGGAGGGATGGACGAAGCTTTCTTT. It is translated as CASSLAGGMDEAFF.

The J gene is TRBJ1-5, the V gene TRBV27; TRBD1 agrees at 8 bases. This CDR3 has 14 amino acids. Per the germline V gene, CDR1 is MNHEY and CDR2 is SMNVEV (reference sequence). The V segment lost 6 bases and the J segment 2 bases; nucleotides outside the gene matches: 3. CDR3: CASRTGAGNQPQHF. The CDR3 nucleotides read TGTGCCAGCAGGACAGGGGCGGGCAATCAGCCCCAGCATTTT.

J is TRBJ2-1 and V is TRBV7-3; 10 positions match TRBD2. Germline loops: CDR1 SGHTA, CDR2 FQGTGA. The trim removed 1 base at V and 8 bases at J, leaving 5 bases unmatched. CDR3 length: 15 residues. The CDR3 reads CASSLRSGRDHEQFF. The CDR3 DNA reads TGTGCCAGCAGCTTAAGAAGCGGGAGGGACCATGAGCAGTTCTTC. The complete variable domain, with remaining parts taken from reference TRBV7-3 and TRBJ2-1, reads GAGVSQTPSNKVTEKGKYVELRCDPISGHTALYWYRQSLGQGPEFLIYFQGTGAADDSGLPNDRFFAVRPEGSVSTLKIQRTERGDSAVYLCASSLRSGRDHEQFFGPGTRLTVL.

The chain joins TRBV15 to TRBJ2-7; TRBD1 agrees at 8 bases. J was trimmed by 1 base and V by 0 bases; bases with no gene match: 2. This CDR3 has 15 residues. CDR1 is LNHNV and CDR2 is YYDKDF in the germline V gene (reference sequence). Here the CDR3 reads CATSREWTGSYEQYF. CDR3 DNA sequence: TGTGCCACCAGCAGAGAATGGACAGGGTCCTACGAGCAGTACTTC. The entire variable domain, with the rest obtained from reference TRBV15 and TRBJ2-7, is as follows: DAMVIQNPRYQVTQFGKPVTLSCSQTLNHNVMYWYQQKSSQAPKLLFHYYDKDFNNEADTPDNFQSRRPNTSFCFLDIRSPGLGDTAMYLCATSREWTGSYEQYFGPGTRLTVT.

V is TRBV7-3 and J is TRBJ1-2; D is uncertain. This CDR3 has 13 residues. Germline V gene sequence: CDR1 SGHTA, CDR2 FQGTGA. The ends were cut back, 6 bases at V and 5 bases at J, with 13 bases in the middle. DNA of the CDR3: TGTGCCAGCAGGTCTCAGGTTAAGTATGGCTACACCTTC. Its protein is CASRSQVKYGYTF.

The chain uses TRBV7-3 and TRBJ2-1, with TRBD2 matching 9 bases. This CDR3 has 15 amino acids. Looked up from germline, CDR1 is SGHTA and CDR2 is FQGTGA. Trimming removed 0 bases from V and 9 bases from J; junction bases left unmatched: 6. CDR3 DNA sequence: TGTGCCAGCAGCTTAACCGCGCGGGGGGGCGGTGAGCAGTTCTTC. It is translated as CASSLTARGGGEQFF.

The chain employs TRBV7-9 and TRBJ1-4; 8 bases agree with TRBD1. The V gene end was trimmed by 5 bases and the J gene end by 5 bases; junction bases not matched to a gene: 4. Germline assignment: CDR1 SEHNR and CDR2 FQNEAQ (reference sequence). This CDR3 comprises 14 residues. The CDR3, as DNA: TGTGCCAGCAGCGTAGGACAGGGCAATGAAAAACTGTTTTTT. Amino acid sequence: CASSVGQGNEKLFF.

The chain uses TRBV30 and TRBJ2-7, with TRBD1 matching 10 bases. The V and J ends lost 5 bases and 3 bases, in that order; junction bases with no gene match: 4. Germline assignment: CDR1 GTSNPN and CDR2 SVGIG (reference sequence). This CDR3 is built from 13 residues. In DNA form, the CDR3 reads TGTGCCTGGGGCGGGACAGGGGTCTACGAGCAGTACTTC. Its protein is CAWGGTGVYEQYF.

The V call is TRBV6-5, the J call TRBJ2-1; 10 bases fit TRBD2. V lost 2 bases to trimming and J lost 7 bases; unmatched junction nucleotides: 8. The CDR3 runs 16 residues. CDR1 and CDR2 from the germline V gene are MNHEY and SVGAGI. CDR3 loop: CASSYVIAGGENEQFF. The CDR3 DNA is TGTGCCAGCAGTTACGTAATAGCGGGAGGTGAAAATGAGCAGTTCTTC.

This rearrangement joins TRBV7-9 to TRBJ2-5, with 8 bases lining up with TRBD1. V gave up 3 bases and J gave up 5 bases; unmatched junction bases: 11. The V gene's germline CDR1 is SEHNR and CDR2 FQNEAQ (reference sequence). The CDR3 runs to 16 residues. The CDR3 nucleotides are TGTGCCAGCAGCTTCGGGGGAGACAGGGGCGGGGAGACCCAGTACTTC. Protein sequence: CASSFGGDRGGETQYF.

The gene calls are TRBV7-2 and TRBJ1-5; D uncertain. Trimming removed 5 bases at V and 4 bases at J, with 6 bases between. This CDR3 spans 12 amino acids. Germline CDR1 reads SGHTA; CDR2 reads FQGNSA. This CDR3 is CASSDWNQPQHF. The CDR3 region has the DNA TGTGCCAGCAGCGACTGGAATCAGCCCCAGCATTTT.

This clone appeared a few times. The V and J genes are TRBV7-9 and TRBJ2-1; 7 bases are a match to TRBD1. With 6 bases clipped from V and 4 bases from J, the junction kept 9 bases outside the gene matches. Germline CDR1 is SEHNR and CDR2 is FQNEAQ (reference sequence). This CDR3 comprises 15 residues. The CDR3 sequence is CASRHEGATYNEQFF. CDR3 in DNA: TGTGCCAGCAGGCACGAGGGGGCAACTTACAATGAGCAGTTCTTC.

V and J are TRBV7-2 and TRBJ2-2; D is possibly TRBD1 (5 bases). Trimming cost V 7 bases and J 2 bases, with 11 bases left between them. The CDR3 is 14 residues long. Per the germline V gene, CDR1 is SGHTA and CDR2 is FQGNSA. CDR3 in DNA: TGTGCCAGCATAAGACAGACAAACACCGGGGAGCTGTTTTTT. Translating gives CASIRQTNTGELFF.

V and J are TRBV5-4 and TRBJ2-5; 9 bases line up with TRBD2. Germline V gene sequence: CDR1 SGHNT, CDR2 YYREEE (reference sequence). J was trimmed by 5 bases and V by 3 bases; bases with no gene match: 8. This CDR3 region has 15 residues. The CDR3 nucleotides are TGTGCCAGCAGCTCAGGCGGGGGGGCAGAGGAGACCCAGTACTTC. This sequence encodes CASSSGGGAEETQYF. Together with reference TRBV5-4 and TRBJ2-5, the CDR3 gives the full variable domain: ETGVTQSPTHLIKTRGQQVTLRCSSQSGHNTVSWYQQALGQGPQFIFQYYREEENGRGNFPPRFSGLQFPNYSSELNVNALELDDSALYLCASSSGGGAEETQYFGPGTRLLVL.

Details on this clone: At the DNA level, this CDR3 is encoded by other sequences in the same sample as well. This chain joins TRBV30 and TRBJ1-5; D is undetermined. This CDR3 spans 14 amino acids. Germline lookup yields CDR1 GTSNPN and CDR2 SVGIG (reference sequence). V lost 0 bases, J lost 0 bases, and 6 bases lay in between. CDR3: CAWSVPGSNQPQHF. The CDR3 region has the DNA TGTGCCTGGAGTGTACCAGGTAGCAATCAGCCCCAGCATTTT.

Comment on this clone: The same CDR3 is also encoded by other DNA sequences in this sample. The CDR3 loop is CASSSNRGETQYF. The CDR3 DNA is TGTGCCAGCAGCTCCAATAGAGGAGAGACCCAGTACTTC. V usage is TRBV7-2 and J usage is TRBJ2-5; D is ambiguous. Germline lookup yields CDR1 SGHTA and CDR2 FQGNSA. V lost 4 bases and J lost 4, with 10 bases in between. This CDR3 has 13 residues.

The chain combines TRBV15 with TRBJ1-2; unclear D gene. V lost 0 bases and J 4 bases, leaving 12 bases between the germline ends. Germline V CDR1 and CDR2: LNHNV, YYDKDF (reference sequence). The CDR3 length is 15 residues. The CDR3 coding sequence is TGTGCCACCAGCAGAGACCACGGTATCGCCTATGGCTACACCTTC. It yields the protein CATSRDHGIAYGYTF.

This clone has a handful of counts. The V call is TRBV7-6, the J call TRBJ2-1; D not resolved. Germline V lookup: CDR1 SGHVS, CDR2 FNYEAQ. CDR3 length: 13 residues. The V gene lost 3 bases and the J gene lost 9 bases, with 12 bases spanning the gap. The CDR3 region is CASSLTPSGEQFF. The CDR3 DNA reads as TGTGCCAGCAGCTTGACCCCTAGTGGTGAGCAGTTCTTC. Full variable domain (missing parts from reference TRBV7-6 and TRBJ2-1): GAGVSQSPRYKVTKRGQDVALRCDPISGHVSLYWYRQALGQGPEFLTYFNYEAQQDKSGLPNDRFSAERPEGSISTLTIQRTEQRDSAMYRCASSLTPSGEQFFGPGTRLTVL.

This clone turned up a few times. The rearrangement uses TRBV2 and TRBJ2-5; 12 nucleotides line up with TRBD2. CDR3 size: 15 residues. Per germline, CDR1 SNHLY and CDR2 FYNNEI. V gave up 8 bases and J gave up 3 bases; unmatched junction bases: 7. The CDR3 loop reads CASAWLAGGKETQYF. The CDR3 bases are TGTGCCAGCGCTTGGCTAGCGGGAGGGAAAGAGACCCAGTACTTC. Drawing the rest from reference TRBV2 and TRBJ2-5, the complete variable domain is EPEVTQTPSHQVTQMGQEVILRCVPISNHLYFYWYRQILGQKVEFLVSFYNNEISEKSEIFDDQFSVERPDGSNFTLKIRSTKLEDSAMYFCASAWLAGGKETQYFGPGTRLLVL.

The rearrangement links TRBV5-1 to TRBJ1-4; 11 nucleotides align to TRBD1. V was pared by 4 bases and J by 5 bases, with 4 bases of the junction left unmatched. The germline V gene encodes CDR1 SGHRS and CDR2 YFSETQ. This CDR3 has 15 residues. CDR3 region: CASSPGQGANEKLFF. CDR3 sequence (DNA): TGCGCCAGCAGCCCCGGACAGGGGGCGAATGAAAAACTGTTTTTT.